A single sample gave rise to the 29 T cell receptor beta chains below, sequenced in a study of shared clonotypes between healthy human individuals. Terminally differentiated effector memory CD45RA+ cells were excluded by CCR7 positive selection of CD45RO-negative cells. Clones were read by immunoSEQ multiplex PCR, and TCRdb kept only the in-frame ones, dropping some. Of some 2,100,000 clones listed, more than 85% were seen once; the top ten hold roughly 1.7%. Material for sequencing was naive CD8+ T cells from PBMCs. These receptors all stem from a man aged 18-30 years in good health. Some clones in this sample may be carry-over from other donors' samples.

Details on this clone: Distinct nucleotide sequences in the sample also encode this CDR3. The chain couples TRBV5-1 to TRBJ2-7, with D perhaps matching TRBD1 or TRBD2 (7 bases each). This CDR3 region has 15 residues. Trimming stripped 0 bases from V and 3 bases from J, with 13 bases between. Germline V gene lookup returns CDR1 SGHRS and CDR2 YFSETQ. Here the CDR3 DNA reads TGCGCCAGCAGCTTGGGGCAGGGGGAGGGCTACGAGCAGTACTTC. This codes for CASSLGQGEGYEQYF.

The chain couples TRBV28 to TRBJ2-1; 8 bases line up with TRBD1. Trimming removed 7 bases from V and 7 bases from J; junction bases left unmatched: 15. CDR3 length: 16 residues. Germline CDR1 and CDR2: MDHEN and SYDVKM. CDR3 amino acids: CASKSAGRGLLNEQFF. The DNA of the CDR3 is TGTGCCAGCAAATCGGCGGGCAGGGGGCTCCTAAATGAGCAGTTCTTC.

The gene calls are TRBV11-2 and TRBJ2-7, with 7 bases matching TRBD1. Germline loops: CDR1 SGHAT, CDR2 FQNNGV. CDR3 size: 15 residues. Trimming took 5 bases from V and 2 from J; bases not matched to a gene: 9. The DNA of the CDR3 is TGTGCCAGCAGCCCGCTTCGTACAGGGGCCTACGAGCAGTACTTC. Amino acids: CASSPLRTGAYEQYF.

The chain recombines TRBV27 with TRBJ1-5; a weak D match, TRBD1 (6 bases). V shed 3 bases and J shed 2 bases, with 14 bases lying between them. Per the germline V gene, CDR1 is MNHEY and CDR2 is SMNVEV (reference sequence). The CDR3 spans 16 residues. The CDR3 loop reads CASSFDRMDCNQPQHF. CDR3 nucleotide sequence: TGTGCCAGCAGTTTTGACAGGATGGATTGCAATCAGCCCCAGCATTTT.

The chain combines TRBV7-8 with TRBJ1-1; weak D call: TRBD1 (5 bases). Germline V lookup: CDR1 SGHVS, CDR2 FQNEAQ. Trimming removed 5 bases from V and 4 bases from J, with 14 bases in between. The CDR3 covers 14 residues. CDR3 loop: CASSPMGHGTEAFF. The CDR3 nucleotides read TGTGCCAGCAGCCCAATGGGGCACGGCACTGAAGCTTTCTTT.

Here the CDR3 reads CASTLAGGPTGELFF. CDR3 DNA sequence: TGTGCCAGCACCCTGGCGGGAGGGCCCACCGGGGAGCTGTTTTTT. V and J are TRBV6-6 and TRBJ2-2; TRBD2 agrees at 9 bases. There are 15 residues in the CDR3. J lost 4 bases, V lost 7 bases, and 7 bases had no gene match. Germline values: CDR1 MNHNY, CDR2 SVGAGI (reference sequence).

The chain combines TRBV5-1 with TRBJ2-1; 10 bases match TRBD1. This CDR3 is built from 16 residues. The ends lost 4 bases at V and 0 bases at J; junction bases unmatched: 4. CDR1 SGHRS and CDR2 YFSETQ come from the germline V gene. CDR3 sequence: CASSRQGASSYNEQFF. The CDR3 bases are TGCGCCAGCAGCAGACAGGGGGCGAGCTCCTACAATGAGCAGTTCTTC.

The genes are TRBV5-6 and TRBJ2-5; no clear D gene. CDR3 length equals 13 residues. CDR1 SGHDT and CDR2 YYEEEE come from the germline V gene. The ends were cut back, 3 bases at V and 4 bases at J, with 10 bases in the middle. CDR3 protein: CASSWATTETQYF. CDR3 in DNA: TGTGCCAGCAGCTGGGCCACCACAGAGACCCAGTACTTC. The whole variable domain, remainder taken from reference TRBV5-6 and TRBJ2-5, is DAGVTQSPTHLIKTRGQQVTLRCSPKSGHDTVSWYQQALGQGPQFIFQYYEEEERQRGNFPDRFSGHQFPNYSSELNVNALLLGDSALYLCASSWATTETQYFGPGTRLLVL.

The chain's CDR3 is CASSPARDWIFEQYF. DNA of the CDR3: TGTGCCAGCAGCCCCGCTAGGGACTGGATCTTCGAGCAGTACTTC. The rearrangement joins TRBV5-4 to TRBJ2-7; tentatively, D is TRBD2 (6 bases). The CDR3 spans 15 residues. Deletions cut 4 bases from V and 6 bases from J, with 20 bases between. Germline V gives CDR1 SGHNT, CDR2 YYREEE (reference sequence).

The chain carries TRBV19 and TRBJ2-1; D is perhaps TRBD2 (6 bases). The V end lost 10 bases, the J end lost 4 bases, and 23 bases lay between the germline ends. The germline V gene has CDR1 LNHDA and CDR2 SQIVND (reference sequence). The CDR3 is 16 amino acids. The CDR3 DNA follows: TGTGCCACCACAAGAAATTCGAGGGGACTTTACAATGAGCAGTTCTTC. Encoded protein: CATTRNSRGLYNEQFF.

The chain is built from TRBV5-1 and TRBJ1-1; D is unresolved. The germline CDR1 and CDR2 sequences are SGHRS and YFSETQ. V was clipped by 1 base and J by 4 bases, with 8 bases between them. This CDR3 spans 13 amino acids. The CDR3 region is CASSLSMGTEAFF. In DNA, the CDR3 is TGCGCCAGCAGCTTGTCTATGGGCACTGAAGCTTTCTTT.

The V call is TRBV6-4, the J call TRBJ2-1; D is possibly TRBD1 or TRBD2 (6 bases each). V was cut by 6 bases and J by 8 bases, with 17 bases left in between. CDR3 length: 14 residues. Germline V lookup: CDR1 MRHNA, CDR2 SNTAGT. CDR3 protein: CASSPSWGAHEQFF. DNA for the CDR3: TGTGCCAGCAGCCCAAGTTGGGGGGCCCATGAGCAGTTCTTC.

The CDR3 coding sequence is TGTGCCAGCAGTTTATCGTGGAAAGTAGCGGGATCAAAAGAGACCCAGTACTTC. It is translated as CASSLSWKVAGSKETQYF. This rearrangement joins TRBV27 to TRBJ2-5; 8 nucleotides match TRBD2. The V and J ends lost 0 bases and 3 bases, in that order; junction bases with no gene match: 12. Germline V gives CDR1 MNHEY, CDR2 SMNVEV (reference sequence). The CDR3 has 18 amino acids.

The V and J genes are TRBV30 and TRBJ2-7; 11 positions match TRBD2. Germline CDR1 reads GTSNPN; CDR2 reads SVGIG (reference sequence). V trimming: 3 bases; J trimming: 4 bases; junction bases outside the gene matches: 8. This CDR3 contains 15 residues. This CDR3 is CAWSPLTSGIYEQYF. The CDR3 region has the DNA TGTGCCTGGAGCCCCCTGACTAGCGGGATATACGAGCAGTACTTC.

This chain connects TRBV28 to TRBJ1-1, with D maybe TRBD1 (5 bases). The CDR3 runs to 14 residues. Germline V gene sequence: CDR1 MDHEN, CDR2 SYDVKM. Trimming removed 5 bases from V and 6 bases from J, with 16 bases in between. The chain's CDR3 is CASSQTQGLPEAFF. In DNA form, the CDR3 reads TGTGCCAGCAGTCAGACCCAGGGACTCCCTGAAGCTTTCTTT. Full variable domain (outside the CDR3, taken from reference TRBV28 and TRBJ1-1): DVKVTQSSRYLVKRTGEKVFLECVQDMDHENMFWYRQDPGLGLRLIYFSYDVKMKEKGDIPEGYSVSREKKERFSLILESASTNQTSMYLCASSQTQGLPEAFFGQGTRLTVV.

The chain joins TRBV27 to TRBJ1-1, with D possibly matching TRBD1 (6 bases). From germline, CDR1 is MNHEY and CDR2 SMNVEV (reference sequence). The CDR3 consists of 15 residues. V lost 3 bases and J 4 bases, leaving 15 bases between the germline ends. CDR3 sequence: CASSFGGALGTEAFF. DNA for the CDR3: TGTGCCAGCAGTTTCGGGGGGGCGTTAGGCACTGAAGCTTTCTTT.

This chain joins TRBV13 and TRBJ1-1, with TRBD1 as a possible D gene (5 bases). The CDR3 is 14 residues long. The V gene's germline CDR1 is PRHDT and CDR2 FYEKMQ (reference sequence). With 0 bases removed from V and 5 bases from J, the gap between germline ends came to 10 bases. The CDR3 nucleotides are TGTGCCAGCAGCTTAGGCCAGGGTCGGACTGAAGCTTTCTTT. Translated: CASSLGQGRTEAFF.

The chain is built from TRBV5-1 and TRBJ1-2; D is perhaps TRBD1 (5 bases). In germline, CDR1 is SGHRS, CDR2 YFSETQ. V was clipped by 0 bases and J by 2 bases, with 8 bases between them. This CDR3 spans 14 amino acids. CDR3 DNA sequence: TGCGCCAGCAGCTTGGGTTGGGGGAACTATGGCTACACCTTC. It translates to CASSLGWGNYGYTF.

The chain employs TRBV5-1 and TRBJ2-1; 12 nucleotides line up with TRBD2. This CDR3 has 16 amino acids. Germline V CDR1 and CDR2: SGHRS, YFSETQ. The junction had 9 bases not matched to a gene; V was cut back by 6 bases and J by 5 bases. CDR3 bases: TGCGCCAGCAAGTGGACTAGCGGGATCGGAGACAATGAGCAGTTCTTC. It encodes CASKWTSGIGDNEQFF.

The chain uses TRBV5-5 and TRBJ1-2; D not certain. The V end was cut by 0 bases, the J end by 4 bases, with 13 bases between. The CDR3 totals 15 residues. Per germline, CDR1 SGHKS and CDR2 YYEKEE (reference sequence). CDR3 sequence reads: CASSLATGDFYGYTF. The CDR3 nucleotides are TGTGCCAGCAGCTTGGCGACGGGAGACTTCTATGGCTACACCTTC. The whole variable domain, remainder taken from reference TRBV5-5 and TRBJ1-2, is DAGVTQSPTHLIKTRGQQVTLRCSPISGHKSVSWYQQVLGQGPQFIFQYYEKEERGRGNFPDRFSARQFPNYSSELNVNALLLGDSALYLCASSLATGDFYGYTFGSGTRLTVV.

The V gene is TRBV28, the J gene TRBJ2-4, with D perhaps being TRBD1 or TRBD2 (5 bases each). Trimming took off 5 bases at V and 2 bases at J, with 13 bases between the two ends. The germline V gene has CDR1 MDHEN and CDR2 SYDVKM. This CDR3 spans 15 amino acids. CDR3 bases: TGTGCCAGCAGTGTAAGGGGAGTACCCAAAAACATTCAGTACTTC. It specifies CASSVRGVPKNIQYF.

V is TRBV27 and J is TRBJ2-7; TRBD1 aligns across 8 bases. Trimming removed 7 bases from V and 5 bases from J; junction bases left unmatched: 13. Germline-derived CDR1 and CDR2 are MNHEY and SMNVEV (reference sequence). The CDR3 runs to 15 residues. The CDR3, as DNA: TGTGCCAGCACCTCGCTCCGACAGGGGAGACACGAGCAGTACTTC. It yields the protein CASTSLRQGRHEQYF.

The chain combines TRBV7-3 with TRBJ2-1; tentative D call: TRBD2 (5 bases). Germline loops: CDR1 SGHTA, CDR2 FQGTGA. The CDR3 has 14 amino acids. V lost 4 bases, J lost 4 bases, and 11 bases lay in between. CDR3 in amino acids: CASSSGINYNEQFF. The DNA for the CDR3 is TGTGCCAGCAGCTCGGGAATTAATTACAATGAGCAGTTCTTC.

CDR3 in DNA: TGTGCCAGCAGCATAGGACAGATGCGGGATCAGCCCCAGCATTTT. Protein product: CASSIGQMRDQPQHF. V and J are TRBV21-1 and TRBJ1-5; the D call in the table, TRBD1, was not verified against the DNA. TRBV21-1 counts as a pseudogene. The CDR3 sequence is 15 residues long.

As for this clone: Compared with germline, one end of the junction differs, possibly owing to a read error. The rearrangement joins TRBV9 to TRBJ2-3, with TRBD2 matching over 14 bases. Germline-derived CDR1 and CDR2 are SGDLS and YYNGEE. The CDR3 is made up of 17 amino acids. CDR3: CASSATGTSGSKDTQYF. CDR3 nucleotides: TGTGCCAGCAGCGCTACCGGGACTAGCGGGAGCAAAGATACGCAGTATTTT. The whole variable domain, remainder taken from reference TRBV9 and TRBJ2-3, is DSGVTQTPKHLITATGQRVTLRCSPRSGDLSVYWYQQSLDQGLQFLIQYYNGEERAKGNILERFSAQQFPDLHSELNLSSLELGDSALYFCASSATGTSGSKDTQYFGPGTRLTVL.

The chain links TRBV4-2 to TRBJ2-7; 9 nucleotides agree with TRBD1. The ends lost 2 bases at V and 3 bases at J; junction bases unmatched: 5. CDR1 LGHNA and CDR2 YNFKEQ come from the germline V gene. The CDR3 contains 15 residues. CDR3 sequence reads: CASSQPPGQGYEQYF. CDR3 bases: TGTGCCAGCAGCCAACCCCCGGGACAGGGCTACGAGCAGTACTTC.

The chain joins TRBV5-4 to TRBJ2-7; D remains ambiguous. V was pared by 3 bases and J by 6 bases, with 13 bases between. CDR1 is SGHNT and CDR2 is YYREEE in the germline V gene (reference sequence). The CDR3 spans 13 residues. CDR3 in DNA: TGTGCCAGCAGCTATGAACGACGGATCGAGCAGTACTTC. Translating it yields CASSYERRIEQYF.

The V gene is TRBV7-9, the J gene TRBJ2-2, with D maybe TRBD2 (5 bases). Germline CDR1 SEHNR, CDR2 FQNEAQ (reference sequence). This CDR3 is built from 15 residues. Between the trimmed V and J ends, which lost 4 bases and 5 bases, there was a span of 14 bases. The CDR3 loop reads CASSSRDRTTGELFF. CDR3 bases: TGTGCCAGCAGCTCACGGGATCGCACTACCGGGGAGCTGTTTTTT.

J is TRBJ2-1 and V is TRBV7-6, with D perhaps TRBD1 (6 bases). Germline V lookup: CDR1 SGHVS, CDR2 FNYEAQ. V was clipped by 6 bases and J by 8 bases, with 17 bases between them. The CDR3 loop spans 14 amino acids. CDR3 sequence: CASSHITGKHEQFF. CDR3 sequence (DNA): TGTGCCAGCAGTCACATTACAGGGAAGCATGAGCAGTTCTTC. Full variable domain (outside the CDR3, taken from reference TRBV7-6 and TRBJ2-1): GAGVSQSPRYKVTKRGQDVALRCDPISGHVSLYWYRQALGQGPEFLTYFNYEAQQDKSGLPNDRFSAERPEGSISTLTIQRTEQRDSAMYRCASSHITGKHEQFFGPGTRLTVL.